What follows describes a single T cell receptor (beta chain). A few counts support this clone. Its recognized antigen is unknown. Base qualities are not at hand, and no much larger clone is one base apart. The data were obtained in a study of OX40 agonist ivuxolimab in advanced cancers. General notes on the study: Ivuxolimab was an agonistic, fully human IgG2 monoclonal antibody directed against OX40 (CD134), a costimulatory receptor. The dose-escalation cohort was 80% to 90% male with a mean age of around 64 years, ranging from roughly 23 to 85. Partial responses were achieved by three dose-escalation patients, of whom one had hepatocellular carcinoma and two had cutaneous melanoma. Among the approximately 50 dose-escalation patients, around 20 had hepatocellular carcinoma, 15 or so melanoma, 9 renal cell carcinoma and 9 head and neck cancer. The paper reports the monotherapy dose-escalation portion (N = 52 patients) of the phase I ivuxolimab trial. The purpose of peripheral TCRbeta sequencing was to test whether ivuxolimab changed TCR sequence diversity and led to clonal T-cell expansion. Patients were allowed to have had prior anti-PD-1, anti-PD-L1 or anti-CTLA-4 therapy, and 40% of the dose-escalation patients had been treated with checkpoint inhibitors. Intravenous ivuxolimab was administered to patients every 2 weeks at six dose levels: 0.01, 0.1, 0.3, 1.5, 3 and 10 mg/kg. Overall study outcomes, separate from this receptor: Low levels of normalized T-cell clonal expansion were also seen in some patients who did not respond. Antigen specificity was not determined for the clonally expanded peripheral T cells. After ivuxolimab, expanded clones were on average more numerous among CD8+ T cells than among CD4+ T cells. At doses of 0.1 to 3.0 mg/kg, clonal expansion of both CD4+ and CD8+ T cells in blood was seen between baseline and week 6. Partial responders in the 0.1-3.0 mg/kg groups had among the lowest normalized peripheral clonal expansion, especially among CD8+ T cells.

To sequence the TCRbeta CDR3 region, genomic DNA was isolated from the sorted cells. The immunoSEQ Assay was used for sequencing of TCRbeta CDR3 regions. TCRdb re-hosts the immuneACCESS table, in-frame sequences only. Its copies lack some clones; in the studies checked, an unresolved V gene accounts for under half of them, and the cause for the rest is not known. The sample has 60,000 to 100,000 clones on record, around 86% of them singletons. The ten top clones hold less than 0.25% of the sample. The trial excluded patients who had a history of autoimmune disease or were on systemic immunosuppression. Peripheral blood for TCR sequencing was collected from all dose cohorts at baseline, on cycle 4 day 1, and on cycle 7 day 1. Samples were obtained from an open-label, multicenter, first-in-human phase I dose-escalation trial of ivuxolimab. Adults with locally advanced or metastatic head and neck squamous cell, hepatocellular, melanoma or renal cell carcinoma were enrolled in the trial. Before TCR sequencing, CD4+ T cells and CD8+ T cells were sorted from peripheral blood as separate populations.

The trim is 1 base for V and 2 bases for J, with a gap of 17 bases between the germline ends. The CDR3 holds 17 amino acids from the cysteine to the phenylalanine. Only the CDR3 portion is preserved as DNA: 51 bases, with reading frame beginning at the first base. In the germline V gene, CDR1 corresponds to KGHSH and CDR2 to LQKENI. The sample in question was CD4+ or CD8+ T cells sorted from blood, obtained in a trial of the OX40 agonist ivuxolimab. This chain joins TRBV18 to TRBJ1-1; the best D guess is TRBD1, with 6 bases matching. This TCR derives from an adult with an advanced solid tumor such as melanoma, head and neck, liver or kidney cancer. Read as DNA, the sequence is TGTGCCAGCTCACCACGGACAGATCGGATAACAAACACTGAAGCTTTCTTT. This translates into CASSPRTDRITNTEAFF.